Listed below are T cell receptor beta chains from one sample, sequenced in a study of blood T cell repertoires in COVID-19. The method was immunoSEQ multiplex PCR; TCRdb's version includes in-frame clones alone and lacks a portion of them. The repertoire has roughly 400,000 clones, roughly 88% of them found once; the top ten carry approximately 0.55%. Sequenced: PBMCs or T cells enriched from blood (not recorded which). These TCRs come from a man between 18 and 29 years old who had recovered from COVID-19. CDR3s include the opening cysteine and the closing phenylalanine or tryptophan. A D gene is named only where the DNA matches it firmly. Expanded clones are given a class, and other clones once, few, many or no size at all.

J gene	D gene	clone size	V gene	CDR3 protein	CDR3 DNA
TRBJ1-5	TRBD1	-	TRBV19	CASHTGQGIKNSNQPQHF	TGTGCCAGCCACACGGGACAGGGCATAAAGAATAGCAATCAGCCCCAGCATTTT
TRBJ2-1	-	-	TRBV2	CASQRTAQTYNEQFF	TGTGCCAGCCAAAGGACAGCCCAAACTTACAATGAGCAGTTCTTC
TRBJ2-7	-	once	TRBV7-8	CASSSHYEQYF	TGTGCCAGCAGCTCCCACTACGAGCAGTACTTC
TRBJ2-7	TRBD2	-	TRBV5-5	CASSSGLAGTYEQYF	TGTGCCAGCAGCTCAGGACTAGCGGGAACTTACGAGCAGTACTTC
TRBJ1-6	-	-	TRBV3-1/TRBV3-2	CASSPLTELNSPLHF	TGTGCCAGCAGCCCATTGACAGAATTGAATTCACCCCTCCACTTT
TRBJ1-1	-	-	TRBV3-1/TRBV3-2	CASSQPGRGTEAFF	TGTGCCAGCAGCCAACCAGGGAGGGGGACTGAAGCTTTCTTT
TRBJ1-2	TRBD1	few	TRBV28	CASSLQMGQTWGYTF	TGTGCCAGCAGTCTACAAATGGGACAGACTTGGGGCTACACCTTC
TRBJ1-1	TRBD1	-	TRBV3-1/TRBV3-2	CASSHRQGGNTEAFF	TGTGCCAGCAGCCACCGACAGGGGGGAAACACTGAAGCTTTCTTT
TRBJ1-3	TRBD1	-	TRBV9	CASSDGTDSGNTIYF	TGTGCCAGCAGCGATGGGACAGATTCTGGAAACACCATATATTTT
TRBJ2-2	TRBD2	-	TRBV5-4	CASSSSGGANTGELFF	TGTGCCAGCAGCTCGAGCGGGGGCGCGAACACCGGGGAGCTGTTTTTT
TRBJ1-2	-	-	TRBV15	CATSREMGEGGYTF	TGTGCCACCAGCAGAGAAATGGGAGAAGGGGGCTACACCTTC
TRBJ1-1	-	-	TRBV28	CASRGQGTNTEAFF	TGTGCCAGCAGGGGCCAGGGAACTAACACTGAAGCTTTCTTT
TRBJ2-1	TRBD2	-	TRBV5-1	CASSSGLAGGPKYNEQFF	TGCGCCAGCAGCTCGGGACTAGCGGGAGGGCCGAAGTACAATGAGCAGTTCTTC
TRBJ2-7	-	-	TRBV6-5	CASSRGLPDAYEQYF	TGTGCCAGCAGCCGGGGACTCCCCGATGCCTACGAGCAGTACTTC
TRBJ1-3	-	-	TRBV7-8	CASSLGGTIYF	TGTGCCAGCAGCTTGGGAGGCACCATATATTTT
TRBJ1-3	-	few	TRBV7-9	CASSTDRLSGNTIYF	TGTGCCAGCAGCACAGACAGGCTATCCGGAAACACCATATATTTT
TRBJ1-1	-	-	TRBV6-5	CASRRSRGNTEAFF	TGTGCCAGCAGGAGGTCGAGGGGGAATACTGAAGCTTTCTTT
TRBJ2-3	-	-	TRBV10-1	CASSPDWASDTQYF	TGCGCCAGCAGTCCGGACTGGGCCTCGGATACGCAGTATTTT
TRBJ1-1	TRBD1	once	TRBV5-6	CASSLGRDRVLLNTEAFF	TGTGCCAGCAGCTTGGGGCGGGACAGGGTACTTTTGAACACTGAAGCTTTCTTT
TRBJ2-2	TRBD1	-	TRBV6-5	CASRGTGGSAGELFF	TGTGCCAGCAGGGGGACAGGGGGATCTGCCGGGGAGCTGTTTTTT
TRBJ2-1	TRBD1	-	TRBV28	CASSLLPGQGYNEQFF	TGTGCCAGCAGTTTATTGCCGGGACAGGGATACAATGAGCAGTTCTTC
TRBJ1-6	-	-	TRBV6-1	CASSEEDGNSPLHF	TGTGCCAGCAGTGAAGAAGACGGGAATTCACCCCTCCACTTT
TRBJ1-1	TRBD1	-	TRBV12-3/TRBV12-4	CASSAGTAGTAFF	TGTGCCAGCAGCGCTGGGACAGCGGGCACGGCTTTCTTT
TRBJ1-1	TRBD1	-	TRBV29-1	CSVEDRTGRMNTEAFF	TGCAGCGTTGAAGATAGGACAGGGCGTATGAACACTGAAGCTTTCTTT
TRBJ1-6	TRBD1	-	TRBV30	CASLSWQGAGDSPLHF	TGTGCCTCCCTCTCCTGGCAGGGGGCCGGGGATTCACCCCTCCACTTT
TRBJ1-1	-	-	TRBV9	CASSVAIEMNTEAFF	TGTGCCAGCAGCGTAGCTATAGAAATGAACACTGAAGCTTTCTTT
TRBJ1-6	TRBD1	once	TRBV6-1	CASSDILGRTGEQNSPLHF	TGTGCCAGCAGTGATATTCTGGGGAGGACAGGGGAGCAGAATTCACCCCTCCACTTT
TRBJ2-2	TRBD1	-	TRBV7-9	CASTSQTGGAYTGELFF	TGTGCCAGCACCTCACAAACAGGGGGCGCGTACACCGGGGAGCTGTTTTTT
TRBJ1-5	-	-	TRBV27	CASSLSSGFQPQHF	TGTGCCAGCAGTTTATCTTCGGGGTTCCAGCCCCAGCATTTT
TRBJ2-2	TRBD2	-	TRBV9	CASSVTPLAGADGELFF	TGTGCCAGCAGCGTCACCCCACTAGCGGGAGCGGACGGGGAGCTGTTTTTT
TRBJ2-5	TRBD2	-	TRBV25-1	CATGLADQETQYF	TGTGCCACCGGACTAGCGGACCAAGAGACCCAGTACTTC
TRBJ2-1	TRBD2	-	TRBV7-2	CASSLQTSGGGEQFF	TGTGCCAGCAGCTTACAAACTAGCGGGGGTGGTGAGCAGTTCTTC
TRBJ1-3	TRBD1	-	TRBV5-6	CASSFITGDRNTIYF	TGTGCCAGCAGCTTTATCACAGGGGATAGAAACACCATATATTTT
TRBJ2-5	-	few	TRBV20-1	CSARQQETQYF	TGCAGTGCTAGACAGCAAGAGACCCAGTACTTC
TRBJ1-1	TRBD1	few	TRBV6-5	CASSYRQGSFTEAFF	TGTGCCAGCAGTTACAGACAGGGTAGCTTTACTGAAGCTTTCTTT
TRBJ1-1	-	-	TRBV3-1/TRBV3-2	CASSGAAGVNTEAFF	TGTGCCAGCAGCGGTGCGGCAGGGGTGAACACTGAAGCTTTCTTT
TRBJ1-2	-	-	TRBV5-1	CASSLNPGSYGYTF	TGCGCCAGCAGCTTGAACCCGGGGAGCTATGGCTACACCTTC
TRBJ1-5	-	-	TRBV6-1	CASSAPTSGSNQPQHF	TGTGCCAGCAGTGCTCCCACGTCGGGGAGCAATCAGCCCCAGCATTTT
TRBJ2-1	TRBD2	-	TRBV5-1	CASSFQRTSGRAKTYNEQFF	TGCGCCAGCAGCTTCCAGCGGACTAGCGGGAGGGCCAAGACCTACAATGAGCAGTTCTTC
TRBJ2-5	TRBD2	-	TRBV4-1	CASSHGRLAGGETQYF	TGCGCCAGCAGCCATGGACGACTAGCGGGAGGAGAGACCCAGTACTTC
TRBJ2-5	TRBD2	-	TRBV5-1	CASSLSSGTSTLETQYF	TGCGCCAGCAGCTTGTCGTCCGGGACTAGCACGTTAGAGACCCAGTACTTC
TRBJ1-5	-	-	TRBV4-1	CASSQDSAGNQPQHF	TGCGCCAGCAGCCAAGATTCGGCGGGCAATCAGCCCCAGCATTTT
TRBJ1-5	-	-	TRBV27	CASSLSQNNQPQHF	TGTGCCAGCAGTTTATCACAGAATAATCAGCCCCAGCATTTT
TRBJ2-2	-	-	TRBV28	CASFPRGKNTGELFF	TGTGCCAGCTTTCCCAGGGGAAAGAACACCGGGGAGCTGTTTTTT
TRBJ1-6	-	-	TRBV5-4	CASSLGGNSPLHF	TGTGCCAGCAGCTTGGGCGGGAATTCACCCCTCCACTTT
TRBJ1-6	-	-	TRBV19	CASTHRGGDSPLHF	TGTGCCAGTACCCATCGAGGGGGTGACTCACCCCTCCACTTT
TRBJ1-1	-	-	TRBV11-2	CASSLRRADDTEAFF	TGTGCCAGCAGCCTACGCAGGGCAGACGACACTGAAGCTTTCTTT
TRBJ1-1	TRBD1	-	TRBV5-1	CASSWDRSTEAFF	TGCGCCAGCAGCTGGGACAGGTCCACTGAAGCTTTCTTT
TRBJ2-7	-	once	TRBV19	CASSIGATSYEQYF	TGTGCCAGTAGTATCGGTGCTACCTCCTACGAGCAGTACTTC